The clone carrying this T cell receptor beta chain was found a few times. The CDR3 consists of 14 residues. The V and J ends lost 5 bases and 4 bases respectively, with 11 bases between them. Germline V CDR1 and CDR2: MNHEY, SVGAGI. The data originate from a study of cytomegalovirus exposure and HLA in healthy donors. The PCR contained 60 Vbeta and 13 Jbeta primers. Profiled with immunoSEQ multiplex PCR; TCRdb holds only in-frame clones, not every one. Seen here are about 140,000 clones, roughly 74% observed once, and the top ten hold more than 2.5%. The source is a man aged 40-55 years in good health and CMV-seronegative. The rearrangement joins TRBV6-5 to TRBJ2-2; a weak D match, TRBD2 (6 bases). Sequencing was performed on PBMCs. CDR3 residues: CASSRGLLTGELFF. The CDR3 nucleotides are TGTGCCAGCAGTAGGGGACTCCTCACCGGGGAGCTGTTTTTT.